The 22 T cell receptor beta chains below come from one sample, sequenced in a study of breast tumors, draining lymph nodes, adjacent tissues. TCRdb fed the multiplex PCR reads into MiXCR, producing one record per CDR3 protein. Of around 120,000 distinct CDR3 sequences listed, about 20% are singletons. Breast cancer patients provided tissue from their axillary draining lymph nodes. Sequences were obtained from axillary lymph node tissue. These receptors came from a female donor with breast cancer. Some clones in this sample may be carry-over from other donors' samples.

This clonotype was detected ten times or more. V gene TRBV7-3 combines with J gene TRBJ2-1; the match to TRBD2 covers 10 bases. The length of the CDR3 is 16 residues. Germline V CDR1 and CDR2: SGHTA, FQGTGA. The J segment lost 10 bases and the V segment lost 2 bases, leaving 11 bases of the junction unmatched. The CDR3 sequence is CASSLGFGTSVNEQFF. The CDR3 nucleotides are TGTGCCAGCAGCTTAGGGTTCGGGACTAGCGTGAACGAGCAGTTCTTC.

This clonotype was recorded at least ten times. The CDR3 DNA follows: TGTGCCAGCAGCCAAATAGCGGGGTCAACCCTAGCCAAAAACATTCAGTACTTC. Translating gives CASSQIAGSTLAKNIQYF. V gene TRBV4-2 combines with J gene TRBJ2-4, with TRBD2 matching over 8 bases. The germline V gene encodes CDR1 LGHNA and CDR2 YNFKEQ. This CDR3 region has 18 residues. The ends lost 2 bases at V and 0 bases at J; junction bases unmatched: 9.

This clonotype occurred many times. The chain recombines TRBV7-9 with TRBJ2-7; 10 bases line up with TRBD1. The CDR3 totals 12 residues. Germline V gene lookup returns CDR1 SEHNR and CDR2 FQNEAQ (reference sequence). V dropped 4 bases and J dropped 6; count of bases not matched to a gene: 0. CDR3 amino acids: CASSWTGGEQYF. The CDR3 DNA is TGTGCCAGCAGCTGGACAGGGGGCGAGCAGTACTTC.

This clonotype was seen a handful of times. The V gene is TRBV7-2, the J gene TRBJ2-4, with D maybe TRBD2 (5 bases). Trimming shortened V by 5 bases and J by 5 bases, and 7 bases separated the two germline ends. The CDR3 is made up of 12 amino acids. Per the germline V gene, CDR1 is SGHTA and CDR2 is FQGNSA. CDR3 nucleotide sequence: TGTGCCAGCAGCCGGGGTCAAAACATTCAGTACTTC. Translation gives CASSRGQNIQYF. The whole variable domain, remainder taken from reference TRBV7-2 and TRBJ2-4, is GAGVSQSPSNKVTEKGKDVELRCDPISGHTALYWYRQSLGQGLEFLIYFQGNSAPDKSGLPSDRFSAERTGGSVSTLTIQRTQQEDSAVYLCASSRGQNIQYFGAGTRLSVL.

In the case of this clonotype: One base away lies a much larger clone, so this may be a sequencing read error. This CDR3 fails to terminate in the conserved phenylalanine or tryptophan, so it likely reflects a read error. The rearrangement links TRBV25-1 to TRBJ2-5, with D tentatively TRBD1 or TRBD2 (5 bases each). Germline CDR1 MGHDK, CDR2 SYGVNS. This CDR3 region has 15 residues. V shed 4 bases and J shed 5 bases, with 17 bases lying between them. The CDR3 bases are TGTGCCAGCAGTGCCCCATTTGGGACCGGTGAGACCCAGTACCTC. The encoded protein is CASSAPFGTGETQYL.

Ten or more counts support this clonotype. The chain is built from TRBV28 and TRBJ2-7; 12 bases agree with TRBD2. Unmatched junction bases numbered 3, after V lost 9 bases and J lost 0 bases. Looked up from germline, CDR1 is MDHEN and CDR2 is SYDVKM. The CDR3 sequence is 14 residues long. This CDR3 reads CASETSGSSYEQYF. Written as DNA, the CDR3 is TGTGCCAGTGAGACTAGCGGGAGCTCCTACGAGCAGTACTTC.

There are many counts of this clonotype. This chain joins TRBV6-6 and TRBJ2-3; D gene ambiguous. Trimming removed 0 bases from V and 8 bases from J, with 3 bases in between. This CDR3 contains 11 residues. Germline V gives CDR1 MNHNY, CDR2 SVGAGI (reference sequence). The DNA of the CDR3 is TGTGCCAGCAGTTACTCGACTACGCAGTATTTT. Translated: CASSYSTTQYF.

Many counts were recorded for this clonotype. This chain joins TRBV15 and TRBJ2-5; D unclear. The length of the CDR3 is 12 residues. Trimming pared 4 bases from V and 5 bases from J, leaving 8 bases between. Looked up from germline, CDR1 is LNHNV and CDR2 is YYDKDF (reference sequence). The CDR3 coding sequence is TGTGCCACCAGCACGGAGACGGAGACCCAGTACTTC. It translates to CATSTETETQYF.

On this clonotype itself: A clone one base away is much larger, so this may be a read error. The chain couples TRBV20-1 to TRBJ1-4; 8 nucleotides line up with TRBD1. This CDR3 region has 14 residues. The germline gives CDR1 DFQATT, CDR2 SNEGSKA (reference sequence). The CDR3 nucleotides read TGCAGTGCTAGAGATTGGACAGGGAATGAAAAACTGCTTTTT. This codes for CSARDWTGNEKLLF.

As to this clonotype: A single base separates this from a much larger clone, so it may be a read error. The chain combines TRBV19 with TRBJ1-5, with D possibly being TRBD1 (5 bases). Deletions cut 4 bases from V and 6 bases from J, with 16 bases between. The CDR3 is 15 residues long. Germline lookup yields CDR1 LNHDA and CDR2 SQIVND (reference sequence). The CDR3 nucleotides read TGTGCCAGTAGTAAAGGGGCCAGGACCGTTCAGCCCCAGCATTTT. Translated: CASSKGARTVQPQHF.

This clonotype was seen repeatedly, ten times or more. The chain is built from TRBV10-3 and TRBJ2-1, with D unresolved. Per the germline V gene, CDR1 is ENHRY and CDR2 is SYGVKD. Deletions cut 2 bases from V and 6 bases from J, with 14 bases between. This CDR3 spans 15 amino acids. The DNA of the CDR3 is TGTGCCATCAGTGAGGGGCTCAGTGGCGGCAATGAGCAGTTCTTC. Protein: CAISEGLSGGNEQFF.

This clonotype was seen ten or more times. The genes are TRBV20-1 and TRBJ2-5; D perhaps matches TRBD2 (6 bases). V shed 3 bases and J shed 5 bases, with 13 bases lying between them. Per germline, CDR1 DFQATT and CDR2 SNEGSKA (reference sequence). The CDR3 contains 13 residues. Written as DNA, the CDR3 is TGCAGTGCTAGGCGCCTAGCGACTGAGACCCAGTACTTC. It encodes CSARRLATETQYF.

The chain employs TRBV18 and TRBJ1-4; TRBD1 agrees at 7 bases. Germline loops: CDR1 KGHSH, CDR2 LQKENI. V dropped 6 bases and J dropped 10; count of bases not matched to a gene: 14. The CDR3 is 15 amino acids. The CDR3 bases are TGTGCCAGCTCCCCTAAGACAGGGATTGTTGGAAAACTGTTTTTT. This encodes CASSPKTGIVGKLFF.

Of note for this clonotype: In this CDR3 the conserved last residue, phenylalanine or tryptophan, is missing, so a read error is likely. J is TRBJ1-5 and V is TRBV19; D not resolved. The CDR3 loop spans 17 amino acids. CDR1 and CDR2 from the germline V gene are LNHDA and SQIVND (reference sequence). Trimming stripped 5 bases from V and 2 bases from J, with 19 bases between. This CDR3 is CASSSGDTAGGNQPQHV. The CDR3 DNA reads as TGTGCCAGTAGTTCCGGAGACACGGCCGGAGGCAATCAGCCCCAGCATGTT.

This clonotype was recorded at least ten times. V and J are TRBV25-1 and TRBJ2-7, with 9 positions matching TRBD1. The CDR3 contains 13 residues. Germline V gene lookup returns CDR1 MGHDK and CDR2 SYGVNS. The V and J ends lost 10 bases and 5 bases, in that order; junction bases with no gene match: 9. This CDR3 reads CATKTGGLNEQYF. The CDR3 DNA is TGTGCCACCAAGACAGGGGGATTGAACGAGCAGTACTTC.

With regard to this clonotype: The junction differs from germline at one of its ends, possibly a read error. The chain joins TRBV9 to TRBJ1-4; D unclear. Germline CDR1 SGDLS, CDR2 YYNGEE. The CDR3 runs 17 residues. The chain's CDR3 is CASSVGPHKRTNGKLFF. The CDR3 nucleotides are TGTGCCAGCAGCGTAGGTCCCCACAAGCGAACTAATGGAAAACTGTTTTTT.

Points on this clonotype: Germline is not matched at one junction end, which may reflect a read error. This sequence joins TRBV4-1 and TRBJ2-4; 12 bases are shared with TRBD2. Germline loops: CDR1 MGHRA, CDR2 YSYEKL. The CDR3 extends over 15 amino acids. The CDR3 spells CASSQGGLAGTRPVF. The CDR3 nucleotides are TGCGCCAGCAGCCAAGGAGGACTAGCGGGAACCCGACCGGTATTC.

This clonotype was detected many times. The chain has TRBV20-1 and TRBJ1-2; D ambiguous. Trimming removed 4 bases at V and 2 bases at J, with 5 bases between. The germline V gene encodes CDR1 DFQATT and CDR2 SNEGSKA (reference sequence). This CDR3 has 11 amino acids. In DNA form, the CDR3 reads TGCAGTGCTAATTTAAACTATGGCTACACCTTC. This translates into CSANLNYGYTF.

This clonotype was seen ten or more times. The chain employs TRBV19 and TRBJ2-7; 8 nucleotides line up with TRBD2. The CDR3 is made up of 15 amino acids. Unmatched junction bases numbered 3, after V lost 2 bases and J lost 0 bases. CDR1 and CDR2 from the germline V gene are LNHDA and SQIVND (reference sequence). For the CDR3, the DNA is TGTGCCAGTAGTATACTAGCGGGTACCTCCTACGAGCAGTACTTC. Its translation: CASSILAGTSYEQYF.

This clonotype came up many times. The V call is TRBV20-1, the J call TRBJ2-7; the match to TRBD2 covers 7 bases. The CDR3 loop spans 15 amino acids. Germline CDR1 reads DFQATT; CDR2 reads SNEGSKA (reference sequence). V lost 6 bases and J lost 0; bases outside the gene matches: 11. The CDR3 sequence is CSAQGGGGGSYEQYF. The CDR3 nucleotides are TGCAGTGCCCAAGGTGGTGGCGGGGGCTCCTACGAGCAGTACTTC.

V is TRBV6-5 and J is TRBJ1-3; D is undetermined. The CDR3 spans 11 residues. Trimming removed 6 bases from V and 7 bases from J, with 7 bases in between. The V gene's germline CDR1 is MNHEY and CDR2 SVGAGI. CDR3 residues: CASRTGNTIYF. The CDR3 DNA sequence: TGTGCCAGCAGGACCGGTAACACCATATATTTT.

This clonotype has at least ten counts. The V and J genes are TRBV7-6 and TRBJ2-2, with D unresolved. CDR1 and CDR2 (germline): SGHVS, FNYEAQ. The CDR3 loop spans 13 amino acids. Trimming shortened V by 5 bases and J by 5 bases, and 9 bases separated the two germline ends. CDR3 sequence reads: CASSRTRTGELFF. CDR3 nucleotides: TGTGCCAGCAGCCGAACAAGAACCGGGGAGCTGTTTTTT.